This T cell receptor beta chain stems from a study of CD8+ T cells in alopecia areata. Study summary: A regimen of oral tofacitinib, 5 to 10 mg twice daily, was given to treated patients.

Cell sorting was applied to PBMCs, and CD4+ and CD8+ T cells were collected. This clone showed up just a few times. Trimming pared 1 base from V and 7 bases from J, leaving 6 bases between. This CDR3 contains 12 residues. After isolation, RNA underwent reverse transcription to generate cDNA as the sequencing template. Clones were read by immunoSEQ multiplex PCR, and TCRdb kept only the in-frame ones, dropping some. This table holds just over 150,000 clones, less than 65% found once. The chain is built from TRBV5-7 and TRBJ1-5; no clear D gene. TRBV5-7 is flagged as an ORF with uncertain function. The sample was CD8+ T cells sorted from blood, taken at week 0. This TCR was recovered from a human donor with alopecia areata. The CDR3 DNA reads TGTGCCAGCAGCTTGTCAAAACAGCCCCAGCATTTT. Its translation: CASSLSKQPQHF.